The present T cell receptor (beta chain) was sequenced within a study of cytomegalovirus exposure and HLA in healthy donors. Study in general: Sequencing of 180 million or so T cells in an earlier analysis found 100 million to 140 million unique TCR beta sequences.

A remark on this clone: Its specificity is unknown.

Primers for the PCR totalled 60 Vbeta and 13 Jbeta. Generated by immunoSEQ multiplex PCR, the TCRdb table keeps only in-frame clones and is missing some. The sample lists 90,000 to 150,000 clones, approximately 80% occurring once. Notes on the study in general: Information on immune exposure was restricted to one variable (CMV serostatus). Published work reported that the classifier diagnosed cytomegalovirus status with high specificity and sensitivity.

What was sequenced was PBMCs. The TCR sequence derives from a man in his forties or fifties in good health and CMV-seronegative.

CDR3 in amino acids: CASSVSSGSFETQYF. The CDR3 DNA reads TGTGCCAGCAGTGTCTCTAGCGGGAGCTTCGAGACCCAGTACTTC. The gene calls are TRBV6-1 and TRBJ2-5, with 10 bases lining up with TRBD2. The CDR3 contains 15 residues. The germline V gene has CDR1 MNHNS and CDR2 SASEGT. Trimming at V came to 4 bases and at J to 5 bases, leaving 7 bases not matched to a gene.